The next 22 T cell receptor beta chains were all read from a single sample in a study of OX40 agonist ivuxolimab in advanced cancers. Repertoires were generated with immunoSEQ multiplex PCR, while TCRdb's copy carries only in-frame clones and drops some. The sample comprises roughly 80,000 clones, roughly nine tenths of which are singletons, and approximately 0.7% rests with the top ten. Sequencing used CD4+ or CD8+ T cells sorted from blood, obtained in a trial of the OX40 agonist ivuxolimab. Receptor source: an adult with an advanced solid tumor such as melanoma, head and neck, liver or kidney cancer.

The genes are TRBV7-2 and TRBJ1-2; weak D call: TRBD1 (6 bases). V gave up 3 bases and J gave up 7 bases, with 12 bases separating them. Germline V CDR1 and CDR2: SGHTA, FQGNSA. There are 13 residues in the CDR3. The CDR3 protein is CASSFRTDGGYTF. DNA for the CDR3: TGTGCCAGCAGCTTCCGGACAGATGGTGGCTACACCTTC.

In nucleotides, the CDR3 is TGTGCCAGCAGTTTACCAGGGCAAGAGACCCAGTACTTC. It encodes CASSLPGQETQYF. V and J are TRBV28 and TRBJ2-5, with TRBD1 as a possible D gene (5 bases). The CDR3 spans 13 residues. The germline V and J ends were trimmed by 2 bases and 2 bases, with 6 bases remaining between them. Germline V lookup: CDR1 MDHEN, CDR2 SYDVKM.

This chain joins TRBV7-2 and TRBJ2-5, with D possibly matching TRBD1 (6 bases). CDR3 length: 16 residues. CDR1 and CDR2 (germline): SGHTA, FQGNSA. V was clipped by 2 bases and J by 1 base, with 14 bases between them. The CDR3: CASSLTHGQIQETQYF. CDR3 nucleotide sequence: TGTGCCAGCAGCTTAACGCATGGACAGATCCAAGAGACCCAGTACTTC. The variable domain in full, completed from reference TRBV7-2 and TRBJ2-5, reads GAGVSQSPSNKVTEKGKDVELRCDPISGHTALYWYRQSLGQGLEFLIYFQGNSAPDKSGLPSDRFSAERTGGSVSTLTIQRTQQEDSAVYLCASSLTHGQIQETQYFGPGTRLLVL.

Written as DNA, the CDR3 is TGCAGCGGATCCTACTTGGATGGCTACACCTTC. Amino acid sequence: CSGSYLDGYTF. The rearrangement links TRBV29-1 to TRBJ1-2; no clear D gene. Germline CDR1 and CDR2: SQVTM and ANQGSEA. V lost 7 bases, J lost 6 bases, and 12 bases lay in between. The CDR3 contains 11 residues.

The chain combines TRBV2 with TRBJ2-5; 9 bases map to TRBD2. The tail of the sequence fits TRBJ2-7 better, so the J call may be wrong. Germline V gene lookup returns CDR1 SNHLY and CDR2 FYNNEI. The CDR3 extends over 16 amino acids. The CDR3 spells CASSEGPSGNAYEQYF. The CDR3 DNA sequence: TGTGCCAGCAGTGAAGGCCCTAGCGGGAATGCTTACGAGCAGTACTTC.

This chain joins TRBV5-1 and TRBJ2-2; TRBD1 matches 7 bases. This CDR3 comprises 14 residues. The germline gives CDR1 SGHRS, CDR2 YFSETQ. The trim removed 3 bases at V and 3 bases at J, leaving 2 bases unmatched. This CDR3 reads CASSSGQDTGELFF. The DNA for the CDR3 is TGCGCCAGCAGCTCCGGACAGGACACCGGGGAGCTGTTTTTT.

CDR3 nucleotide sequence: TGTGCCAGCAGATCCGGGACAGGGAAGTCCGGGGAGCTGTTTTTT. This translates into CASRSGTGKSGELFF. V is TRBV28 and J is TRBJ2-2; TRBD1 matches at 9 bases. Germline V gene sequence: CDR1 MDHEN, CDR2 SYDVKM. V shed 6 bases and J 6 bases; nucleotides not matched to a gene: 8. This CDR3 contains 15 residues.

The V and J genes are TRBV18 and TRBJ1-2, with D perhaps matching TRBD1 (6 bases). CDR1 KGHSH and CDR2 LQKENI come from the germline V gene. V was trimmed by 2 bases and J by 6 bases, leaving 16 bases between them. The CDR3 consists of 15 residues. CDR3 sequence: CASSPDPGTRDGYTF. CDR3 coding DNA: TGTGCCAGCTCACCAGATCCTGGGACACGGGATGGCTACACCTTC.

The CDR3, as DNA: TGTGCCAGCAGTGACGTCGGGACAACGAGGGTGGCCTATGGCTACACCTTC. As protein: CASSDVGTTRVAYGYTF. This sequence joins TRBV6-1 and TRBJ1-2; TRBD1 might be the D (6 bases). CDR3 length: 17 residues. V lost 3 bases, J lost 4 bases, and 21 bases lay in between. The germline V gene encodes CDR1 MNHNS and CDR2 SASEGT.

V is TRBV5-1 and J is TRBJ2-7; 16 nucleotides agree with TRBD2. This CDR3 has 18 residues. V lost 0 bases to trimming and J lost 5 bases; unmatched junction nucleotides: 8. The V gene's germline CDR1 is SGHRS and CDR2 YFSETQ. The DNA of the CDR3 is TGCGCCAGCAGCTTGGGGGGACTAGCGGGAGGGATTTTCGACGAGCAGTACTTC. This sequence encodes CASSLGGLAGGIFDEQYF.

The J gene is TRBJ2-2, the V gene TRBV27; TRBD2 is a possible D gene (6 bases). The V end was cut by 2 bases, the J end by 2 bases, with 15 bases between. The CDR3 covers 17 residues. Germline V gives CDR1 MNHEY, CDR2 SMNVEV (reference sequence). The chain's CDR3 is CASSLGGRTGNTGELFF. For the CDR3, the DNA is TGTGCCAGCAGTTTAGGGGGGAGAACGGGAAACACCGGGGAGCTGTTTTTT.

On this clone itself: Other nucleotide sequences in the sample specify the same CDR3. This rearrangement joins TRBV5-1 to TRBJ2-5; 8 bases line up with TRBD1. Unmatched junction bases numbered 1, after V lost 0 bases and J lost 3 bases. Germline assignment: CDR1 SGHRS and CDR2 YFSETQ. The CDR3 has 14 residues. This CDR3 reads CASSLATGEETQYF. In nucleotides, the CDR3 is TGCGCCAGCAGCTTGGCGACAGGGGAAGAGACCCAGTACTTC.

The chain employs TRBV9 and TRBJ1-3; D unresolved. The CDR3 covers 16 residues. Deletions cut 0 bases from V and 0 bases from J, with 10 bases between. Germline assignment: CDR1 SGDLS and CDR2 YYNGEE. CDR3 nucleotide sequence: TGTGCCAGCAGCGTAGCCTTCGGGAGCTCTGGAAACACCATATATTTT. Its translation is CASSVAFGSSGNTIYF.

The chain joins TRBV7-3 to TRBJ2-1; D perhaps matches TRBD1 (5 bases). The germline V and J ends were trimmed by 1 base and 3 bases, with 10 bases remaining between them. This CDR3 contains 15 residues. The germline gives CDR1 SGHTA, CDR2 FQGTGA. The CDR3 spells CASSLNVGVYNEQFF. For the CDR3, the DNA is TGTGCCAGCAGCTTAAATGTAGGGGTCTACAATGAGCAGTTCTTC.

The rearrangement joins TRBV7-2 to TRBJ2-3, with 9 positions matching TRBD2. The CDR3 sequence is 15 residues long. Germline V gene data show CDR1 as SGHTA and CDR2 as FQGNSA. J lost 5 bases, V lost 2 bases, and 5 bases had no gene match. The chain's CDR3 is CASSLRLAEGDTQYF. As DNA, the CDR3 is TGTGCCAGCAGCTTAAGACTAGCGGAAGGAGATACGCAGTATTTT.

V is TRBV28 and J is TRBJ2-2; D is unclear. Between the trimmed V and J ends, which lost 3 bases and 5 bases, there was a span of 10 bases. From germline, CDR1 is MDHEN and CDR2 SYDVKM. This CDR3 is 14 amino acids long. The CDR3 loop reads CASSFPLQTGELFF. The CDR3 bases are TGTGCCAGCAGTTTCCCACTGCAGACCGGGGAGCTGTTTTTT.

The J gene is TRBJ1-1, the V gene TRBV6-1; the match to TRBD1 covers 7 bases. V was clipped by 6 bases and J by 8 bases; unmatched bases: 3. This CDR3 comprises 11 residues. Per germline, CDR1 MNHNS and CDR2 SASEGT. The CDR3 loop is CASSRDSEAFF. CDR3 DNA sequence: TGTGCCAGCAGCAGGGACAGCGAAGCTTTCTTT.

The chain combines TRBV19 with TRBJ1-2; no clear D. CDR1 is LNHDA, CDR2 SQIVND, per germline (reference sequence). The CDR3 is made up of 13 amino acids. Trimming removed 2 bases at V and 5 bases at J, with 9 bases between. The CDR3 DNA reads TGTGCCAGTAGTATACTTCAGACTTATGGCTACACCTTC. Its protein product is CASSILQTYGYTF.

The J gene is TRBJ2-3, the V gene TRBV19; D unclear. Trimming took 3 bases from V and 2 from J, leaving 9 bases between them. In germline, CDR1 is LNHDA, CDR2 SQIVND (reference sequence). CDR3 length: 14 residues. The CDR3 sequence: CASSIPSNTDTQYF. DNA of the CDR3: TGTGCCAGTAGTATCCCCTCAAACACAGATACGCAGTATTTT.

The chain recombines TRBV7-8 with TRBJ1-3, with TRBD1 matching 9 bases. The CDR3 runs 20 residues. Germline-derived CDR1 and CDR2 are SGHVS and FQNEAQ. The junction had 15 bases not matched to a gene; V was cut back by 3 bases and J by 0 bases. CDR3 loop: CASSFLTGGKRGSSGNTIYF. CDR3 sequence (DNA): TGTGCCAGCAGCTTCCTGACAGGGGGTAAAAGGGGCTCCTCTGGAAACACCATATATTTT.

This chain links TRBV2 with TRBJ2-3, with 7 bases lining up with TRBD2. V lost 8 bases to trimming and J lost 4 bases; unmatched junction nucleotides: 9. This CDR3 contains 14 residues. Germline CDR1 SNHLY, CDR2 FYNNEI. The CDR3 nucleotides are TGTGCCAGCGGCGGGACTACCCCCCCAGATACGCAGTATTTT. Protein: CASGGTTPPDTQYF.

The chain couples TRBV28 to TRBJ2-7; D not resolved. Germline-derived CDR1 and CDR2 are MDHEN and SYDVKM. This CDR3 region has 14 residues. V was shortened by 8 bases and J by 0 bases, with 14 bases between the two germline ends. CDR3 amino acids: CASPPKNCSYEQYF. Here the CDR3 DNA reads TGTGCCAGCCCGCCGAAGAATTGCTCCTACGAGCAGTACTTC.